These 9 T cell receptor beta chains came from one sample sequenced in a study of Ad26.COV2.S vaccination and SARS-CoV-2 variants. Treatment noted: 15 to 20 received Ad26.COV2.S at low or high dose, single or two shots; 5 received placebo; per-sample allocation not given. Vaccine and placebo recipients were sampled on day 63 after the first injection. Clones were sequenced by immunoSEQ multiplex PCR, and TCRdb holds only the in-frame ones, with some missing. The sample shows 350,000 to 500,000 clones, 90% of them seen only once. The sample was peripheral blood, taken in a trial of Ad26.COV2.S vaccine versus placebo. The receptors here all came from a person aged 18-65 years who received the Ad26.COV2.S COVID-19 vaccine or a placebo.

The V and J genes are TRBV7-3 and TRBJ2-2, with TRBD1 matching over 7 bases. This CDR3 has 15 residues. Germline CDR1 and CDR2: SGHTA and FQGTGA. Germline trimming cut 6 bases from V and 7 bases from J; bases unmatched to any gene: 11. The CDR3 DNA follows: TGTGCCAGCAGGAAAGAGGGGGCGCGGTTCGGGGAGCTGTTTTTT. This encodes CASRKEGARFGELFF.

The chain links TRBV15 to TRBJ1-3; no clear D gene. With 1 base removed from V and 0 bases from J, the gap between germline ends came to 10 bases. CDR1 LNHNV and CDR2 YYDKDF come from the germline V gene (reference sequence). This CDR3 spans 16 amino acids. CDR3 protein: CATSRADLRSGNTIYF. The CDR3, as DNA: TGTGCCACCAGCAGAGCCGACTTGCGCTCTGGAAACACCATATATTTT.

This clone was observed once. The genes are TRBV23-1 and TRBJ2-3, with D hard to call. TRBV23-1 is marked as an open reading frame, function uncertain. Trimming removed 5 bases from V and 2 bases from J, with 8 bases in between. The CDR3 is made up of 13 amino acids. This CDR3 reads CASSGPDTDTQYF. Written as DNA, the CDR3 is TGCGCCAGCAGTGGACCCGACACAGATACGCAGTATTTT.

The rearrangement links TRBV27 to TRBJ2-7, with D perhaps TRBD1 (6 bases). CDR1 and CDR2 (germline): MNHEY, SMNVEV (reference sequence). This CDR3 is built from 12 residues. With 5 bases removed from V and 10 bases from J, the gap between germline ends came to 15 bases. The DNA of the CDR3 is TGTGCCAGCAGTCAGGGGTTTGTGAAACAGTACTTC. It specifies CASSQGFVKQYF.

The genes are TRBV19 and TRBJ2-2, with TRBD2 matching over 8 bases. The germline V gene encodes CDR1 LNHDA and CDR2 SQIVND (reference sequence). Trimming cost V 5 bases and J 2 bases; bases outside gene matches: 7. The CDR3 has 16 amino acids. The CDR3 region has the DNA TGTGCCAGTAGTTCCAGAGCGGGAGTTAACACCGGGGAGCTGTTTTTT. Translating gives CASSSRAGVNTGELFF.

The rearrangement links TRBV6-5 to TRBJ1-4; weak D call: TRBD1 (5 bases). The germline gives CDR1 MNHEY, CDR2 SVGAGI. This CDR3 spans 15 amino acids. Trimming pared 5 bases from V and 5 bases from J, leaving 15 bases between. This CDR3 is CASSRSGTLNEKLFF. The CDR3, as DNA: TGTGCCAGCAGTAGGAGTGGGACCTTGAATGAAAAACTGTTTTTT.

As to this clone: Other DNA sequences in the sample encode the same CDR3. V usage is TRBV27 and J usage is TRBJ2-1; tentative D call: TRBD1 (5 bases). V lost 2 bases and J 6 bases, leaving 5 bases between the germline ends. The CDR3 consists of 12 residues. Germline V gives CDR1 MNHEY, CDR2 SMNVEV (reference sequence). The CDR3, as DNA: TGTGCCAGCAGTTTACAGGGCAATGAGCAGTTCTTC. It encodes CASSLQGNEQFF.

The CDR3 loop reads CASSTPNSYEQYF. CDR3 DNA: TGTGCCAGCAGCACGCCGAACTCCTACGAGCAGTACTTC. The chain links TRBV5-4 to TRBJ2-7, with D unresolved. CDR1 and CDR2 from the germline V gene are SGHNT and YYREEE (reference sequence). The V gene lost 4 bases and the J gene lost 0 bases, with 8 bases spanning the gap. The CDR3 has 13 residues.

This chain connects TRBV15 to TRBJ2-1, with TRBD1 matching 7 bases. The CDR3 has 16 amino acids. Germline assignment: CDR1 LNHNV and CDR2 YYDKDF (reference sequence). Trimming removed 2 bases from V and 0 bases from J; junction bases left unmatched: 4. As DNA, the CDR3 is TGTGCCACCAGCAGACTACAGGGGAGCTCCTACAATGAGCAGTTCTTC. As protein: CATSRLQGSSYNEQFF.